This T cell receptor beta chain appears in the sequencing data of a study of blood T cell repertoires in COVID-19. Between the trimmed V and J ends, which lost 7 bases and 4 bases, there was a span of 18 bases. Germline-derived CDR1 and CDR2 are SGHRS and YFSETQ. The CDR3 extends over 14 amino acids. Per the study methods: It was from reference gene primer amplification that nucleated cell counts were estimated. Produced via immunoSEQ multiplex PCR; TCRdb's table is partial and in-frame only. V, J and clone size are taken as reported in that table, and D and trimming were inferred from the DNA itself. The data hold about 81,000 clones, with 90% to 95% observed a single time.

Material: peripheral blood. V and J are TRBV5-1 and TRBJ2-7; TRBD1 is a possible D gene (5 bases). The clonotype originates from a woman aged 50 to 60 in a cohort sampled during active COVID-19. The CDR3 reads CASARTGGPYEQYF. The CDR3 DNA reads as TGCGCCAGCGCACGTACAGGCGGACCTTACGAGCAGTACTTC.